This T cell receptor beta chain was recorded in a study of vaccination effects on CD4 cells after COVID-19. Study-wide findings and caveats: In vaccinees who were healthy, merely 1 out of 255 vaccine-induced clones cross-reacted with common cold coronaviruses.

Method: immunoSEQ multiplex PCR; TCRdb's copy keeps in-frame clones and lacks some. This sample has 55,000 to 70,000 clones; roughly 76% occur once, and the top ten carry 2% to 2.5%. With regard to this clone: Its antigen is still unknown.

The CDR3 has 14 residues. The V gene's germline CDR1 is SGHNT and CDR2 YYREEE (reference sequence). J gave up 3 bases and V 0 bases, and 3 bases lay outside the gene matches. Antigen-specific CD4+ T cells were expanded with viral peptide pools in the ViraFEST assay before sequencing. Researchers isolated CD4+ T cells once roughly nine days of culture had elapsed. Vaccine recipients lacked prior SARS-CoV-2 infection and had negative nucleocapsid antibodies. Half the medium was replaced with IL-2 medium on days 3 and 7. This chain uses TRBV5-4 with TRBJ2-7; 7 bases agree with TRBD1. The clonotype originates from a human donor who received a COVID-19 vaccine. Sequencing used CD4+ T cells from PBMCs cultured with HCoV-229E spike peptides, obtained before COVID-19 vaccination. The CDR3 loop reads CASSLENRGYEQYV. For the CDR3, the DNA is TGTGCCAGCAGCTTGGAGAACAGGGGCTACGAGCAGTACGTC.